This T cell receptor beta chain stems from a study of cytomegalovirus exposure and HLA in healthy donors. Among the 110 or so subjects of the validation cohort, separate from the roughly 600-subject first cohort, were the donors. Study results and caveats: The authors enumerated roughly 180 TCR beta chains as linked to cytomegalovirus.

The protocol was immunoSEQ multiplex PCR, while the TCRdb copy is restricted to in-frame clones and leaves out a portion. The table includes some 320,000 clones, approximately 90% detected once. Comment on this clone: As yet, its antigen is unknown.

Looked up from germline, CDR1 is SGDLS and CDR2 is YYNGEE. The trim removed 0 bases at V and 5 bases at J, leaving 12 bases unmatched. The CDR3 spans 17 residues. The chain is built from TRBV9 and TRBJ1-1; 8 bases are a match to TRBD1. The sequence derives from a woman aged 30 to 39 in good health and CMV-seropositive. The sample taken for sequencing was PBMCs. As DNA, the CDR3 is TGTGCCAGCAGCGTAGCGGGACAGGTACACCCCCTTACTGAAGCTTTCTTT. Protein product: CASSVAGQVHPLTEAFF.